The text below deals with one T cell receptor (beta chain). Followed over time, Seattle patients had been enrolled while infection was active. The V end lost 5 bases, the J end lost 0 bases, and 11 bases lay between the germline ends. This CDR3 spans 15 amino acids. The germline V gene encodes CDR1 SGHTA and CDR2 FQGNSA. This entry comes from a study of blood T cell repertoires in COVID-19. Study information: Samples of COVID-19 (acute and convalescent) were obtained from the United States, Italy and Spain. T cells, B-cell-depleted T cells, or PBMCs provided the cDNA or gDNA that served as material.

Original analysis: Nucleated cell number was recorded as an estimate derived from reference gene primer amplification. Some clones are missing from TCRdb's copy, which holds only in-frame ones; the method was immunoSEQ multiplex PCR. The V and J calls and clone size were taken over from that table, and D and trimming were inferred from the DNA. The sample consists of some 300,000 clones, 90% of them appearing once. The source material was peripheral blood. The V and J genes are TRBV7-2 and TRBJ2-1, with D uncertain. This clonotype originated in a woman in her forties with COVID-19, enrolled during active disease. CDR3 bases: TGTGCCAGCAGCGTCTCCGTGAGCTCCTACAATGAGCAGTTCTTC. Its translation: CASSVSVSSYNEQFF. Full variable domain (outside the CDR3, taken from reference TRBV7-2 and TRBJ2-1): GAGVSQSPSNKVTEKGKDVELRCDPISGHTALYWYRQSLGQGLEFLIYFQGNSAPDKSGLPSDRFSAERTGGSVSTLTIQRTQQEDSAVYLCASSVSVSSYNEQFFGPGTRLTVL.